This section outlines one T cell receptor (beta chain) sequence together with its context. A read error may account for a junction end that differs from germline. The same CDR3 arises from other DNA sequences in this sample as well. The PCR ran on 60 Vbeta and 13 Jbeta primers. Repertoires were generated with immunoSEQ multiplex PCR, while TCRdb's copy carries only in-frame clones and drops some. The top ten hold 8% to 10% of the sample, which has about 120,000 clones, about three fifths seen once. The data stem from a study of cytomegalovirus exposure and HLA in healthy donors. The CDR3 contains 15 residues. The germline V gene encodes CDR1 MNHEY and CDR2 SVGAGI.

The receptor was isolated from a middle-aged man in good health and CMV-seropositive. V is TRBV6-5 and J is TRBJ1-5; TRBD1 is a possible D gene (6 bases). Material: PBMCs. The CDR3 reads CASSYSGQTNQPQHF. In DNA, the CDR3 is TGTGCCAGCAGTTACAGTGGACAGACAAATCAGCCCCAGCACTTT.